The 5 T cell receptor beta chains presented below share a single source sample, sequenced in a study of blood T cell repertoires in COVID-19. Repertoires were generated with immunoSEQ multiplex PCR, while TCRdb's copy carries only in-frame clones and drops some. The table lists around 260,000 clones, around 87% of them singletons, with roughly 5.6% in the top ten. Sequenced sample: peripheral blood. All receptors come from a woman aged 55-70 years with COVID-19, enrolled during active disease.

The CDR3 protein is CASSLAGDKGGYTF. For the CDR3, the DNA is TGTGCCAGCAGCTTGGCCGGGGACAAGGGAGGCTACACCTTC. The gene calls are TRBV5-5 and TRBJ1-2, with D possibly matching TRBD1 (6 bases). The CDR3 consists of 14 residues. Trimming left V 0 bases short and J 8 bases short, with 14 bases between. The germline gives CDR1 SGHKS, CDR2 YYEKEE (reference sequence).

The J gene is TRBJ2-7, the V gene TRBV30; TRBD2 matches at 13 bases. Germline-derived CDR1 and CDR2 are GTSNPN and SVGIG (reference sequence). This CDR3 spans 14 amino acids. The junction had 10 bases not matched to a gene; V was cut back by 4 bases and J by 10 bases. As DNA, the CDR3 is TGTGCCTGGAAAGGGACTAGCGGGGCCGGCACCCAGTACTTC. Translation gives CAWKGTSGAGTQYF.

In its sample, this clone was seen once. Written as DNA, the CDR3 is TGTGCCAGCAGCGTGTCTAGCGACTTACGCCCAGATACGCAGTATTTT. It is translated as CASSVSSDLRPDTQYF. The J gene is TRBJ2-3, the V gene TRBV9, with a tentative D call TRBD2 (6 bases). CDR3 length: 16 amino acids. V lost 2 bases and J lost 4, with 17 bases in between. Germline lookup yields CDR1 SGDLS and CDR2 YYNGEE.

The chain has TRBV18 and TRBJ2-7, with TRBD1 matching over 11 bases. CDR1 KGHSH and CDR2 LQKENI come from the germline V gene. V lost 6 bases and J lost 2; bases outside the gene matches: 9. This CDR3 comprises 16 residues. The CDR3 nucleotides are TGTGCCAGCTCTGCCTTACCGGGACAGGGGGCCTACGAGCAGTACTTC. Translation gives CASSALPGQGAYEQYF.

The chain uses TRBV19 and TRBJ2-6, with 7 bases aligning to TRBD1. Germline V gene lookup returns CDR1 LNHDA and CDR2 SQIVND (reference sequence). The V gene end was trimmed by 1 base and the J gene end by 0 bases; junction bases not matched to a gene: 9. The CDR3 length is 19 residues. CDR3 sequence reads: CASSIVPGQRRSGANVLTF. Here the CDR3 DNA reads TGTGCCAGTAGTATAGTACCGGGACAGCGACGCTCTGGGGCCAACGTCCTGACTTTC. The complete variable domain, with remaining parts taken from reference TRBV19 and TRBJ2-6, reads DGGITQSPKYLFRKEGQNVTLSCEQNLNHDAMYWYRQDPGQGLRLIYYSQIVNDFQKGDIAEGYSVSREKKESFPLTVTSAQKNPTAFYLCASSIVPGQRRSGANVLTFGAGSRLTVL.